This T cell receptor beta chain was sequenced for a study of cytomegalovirus exposure and HLA in healthy donors. This CDR3 contains 15 residues. Trimming removed 6 bases from V and 4 bases from J; junction bases left unmatched: 9. Germline CDR1 and CDR2: SNHLY and FYNNEI. It was with 60 Vbeta and 13 Jbeta primers that the PCR ran. Here immunoSEQ multiplex PCR was the method, and the copy in TCRdb shows in-frame clones only, minus some. The data show 150,000 to 250,000 clones, with more than 75% seen just once and 6% to 8% held by the top ten. The chain couples TRBV2 to TRBJ1-5, with 7 nucleotides matching TRBD1. Source material: PBMCs. The clonotype originates from a woman aged 45 to 65 in good health and CMV-seropositive. CDR3: CASSRRDRGNQPQHF. CDR3 bases: TGTGCCAGCAGCCGCCGGGACAGAGGGAATCAGCCCCAGCATTTT.